The 20 T cell receptor beta chains listed next were all sequenced from one sample in a study of T cells in localized non-small cell lung cancer. Only in-frame clones appear in the TCRdb table, and some are missing; sequencing was by immunoSEQ multiplex PCR. The data contain tens of thousands of clones, around 84% of them singletons. Sequences were derived from peripheral blood, sampled before any cancer treatment. These receptor sequences come from a female donor aged 60 or older with stage I lung adenocarcinoma.

J is TRBJ2-3 and V is TRBV19; 8 bases fit TRBD2. The CDR3 length is 15 residues. Per germline, CDR1 LNHDA and CDR2 SQIVND (reference sequence). Unmatched junction bases numbered 4, after V lost 1 base and J lost 4 bases. Written as DNA, the CDR3 is TGTGCCAGTAGTATAGGCGGGGGGAGGGCAGATACGCAGTATTTT. Translated, it gives CASSIGGGRADTQYF. The full variable domain, in which reference TRBV19 and TRBJ2-3 provide the parts outside the CDR3, is DGGITQSPKYLFRKEGQNVTLSCEQNLNHDAMYWYRQDPGQGLRLIYYSQIVNDFQKGDIAEGYSVSREKKESFPLTVTSAQKNPTAFYLCASSIGGGRADTQYFGPGTRLTVL.

This clone was detected only once. V gene TRBV7-8 combines with J gene TRBJ1-1; D gene uncertain. The CDR3 extends over 12 amino acids. Deletions cut 5 bases from V and 9 bases from J, with 13 bases between. From germline, CDR1 is SGHVS and CDR2 FQNEAQ. The CDR3 protein is CASSAQASQAFF. The CDR3 DNA is TGTGCCAGCAGCGCCCAGGCATCCCAAGCTTTCTTT.

The CDR3 nucleotides are TGTGCCAGTACACCGGAATCTTGGCAATCCGGAAACACCATATATTTT. It encodes CASTPESWQSGNTIYF. This rearrangement joins TRBV19 to TRBJ1-3, with unresolved D. Germline values: CDR1 LNHDA, CDR2 SQIVND (reference sequence). This CDR3 has 16 amino acids. V lost 7 bases and J 4 bases, leaving 20 bases between the germline ends.

The chain recombines TRBV7-9 with TRBJ1-1, with D tentatively TRBD1 (5 bases). The CDR3 runs to 15 residues. CDR1 is SEHNR and CDR2 is FQNEAQ in the germline V gene (reference sequence). Trimming shortened V by 5 bases and J by 0 bases, and 13 bases separated the two germline ends. CDR3 amino acids: CASSPALGVNTEAFF. The CDR3 nucleotides are TGTGCCAGCAGCCCAGCATTGGGGGTGAACACTGAAGCTTTCTTT.

This clone was seen just once. This chain connects TRBV20-1 to TRBJ2-5, with D unresolved. Looked up from germline, CDR1 is DFQATT and CDR2 is SNEGSKA (reference sequence). V was pared by 7 bases and J by 4 bases, with 10 bases between. The CDR3 extends over 11 amino acids. The CDR3 bases are TGCAGTGTCAGTGAGTTAGAGACCCAGTACTTC. Protein product: CSVSELETQYF.

About this clone: One junction end disagrees with the germline gene, perhaps due to a read error. V usage is TRBV6-1 and J usage is TRBJ1-1, with D maybe TRBD1 (6 bases). Germline CDR1 MNHNS, CDR2 SASEGT. The CDR3 contains 14 residues. The CDR3 sequence is CASIDPTGNPEAFF. In DNA, the CDR3 is TGTGCCAGCATCGATCCTACAGGGAACCCTGAAGCTTTCTTT.

The J gene is TRBJ2-1, the V gene TRBV14; D remains unclear. Trimming pared 0 bases from V and 3 bases from J, leaving 6 bases between. There are 14 residues in the CDR3. Germline V gene sequence: CDR1 SGHDN, CDR2 FVKESK. The CDR3 reads CASSQDLGYNEQFF. CDR3 DNA sequence: TGTGCCAGCAGCCAAGACCTAGGCTACAATGAGCAGTTCTTC. The full variable domain, its missing parts supplied by reference TRBV14 and TRBJ2-1, is EAGVTQFPSHSVIEKGQTVTLRCDPISGHDNLYWYRRVMGKEIKFLLHFVKESKQDESGMPNNRFLAERTGGTYSTLKVQPAELEDSGVYFCASSQDLGYNEQFFGPGTRLTVL.

The chain recombines TRBV5-1 with TRBJ1-4; the D gene is possibly TRBD1 (6 bases). V was pared by 4 bases and J by 4 bases, with 8 bases between. Germline V gives CDR1 SGHRS, CDR2 YFSETQ. The CDR3 totals 13 residues. The CDR3: CASSRDNNEKLFF. CDR3 bases: TGCGCCAGCAGCCGGGACAATAATGAAAAACTGTTTTTT.

This chain connects TRBV6-4 to TRBJ1-1, with no clear D. The CDR3 has 13 residues. V lost 2 bases and J 4 bases, leaving 8 bases between the germline ends. Germline assignment: CDR1 MRHNA and CDR2 SNTAGT. CDR3 loop: CASSDGEGTEAFF. The CDR3 DNA reads TGTGCCAGCAGTGACGGGGAAGGCACTGAAGCTTTCTTT.

The rearrangement uses TRBV7-7 and TRBJ2-5; D may be TRBD1 (6 bases). V dropped 2 bases and J dropped 2 bases, with 12 bases sitting between them. The CDR3 has 15 residues. Per germline, CDR1 SSHAT and CDR2 FNYEAQ (reference sequence). The CDR3 spells CASSLSLGGQETQYF. The CDR3 DNA is TGTGCCAGCAGCTTAAGCCTAGGGGGTCAAGAGACCCAGTACTTC.

V gene TRBV5-1 combines with J gene TRBJ2-7, with 7 bases fitting TRBD1. Germline CDR1 reads SGHRS; CDR2 reads YFSETQ. The CDR3 length is 14 residues. Germline trimming cut 0 bases from V and 5 bases from J; bases unmatched to any gene: 5. CDR3: CASSLGQGDDEQYF. Written as DNA, the CDR3 is TGCGCCAGCAGCTTGGGACAGGGCGATGACGAGCAGTACTTC.

The gene calls are TRBV11-2 and TRBJ1-1; D ambiguous. The CDR3 totals 13 residues. Germline V lookup: CDR1 SGHAT, CDR2 FQNNGV. V was pared by 2 bases and J by 3 bases, with 7 bases between. CDR3 sequence (DNA): TGTGCCAGCAGCTTATACAAGTACACTGAAGCTTTCTTT. It translates to CASSLYKYTEAFF.

The chain is built from TRBV19 and TRBJ2-3; 14 bases match TRBD2. Per germline, CDR1 LNHDA and CDR2 SQIVND (reference sequence). CDR3 length: 18 residues. After removal of 7 bases from V and 3 bases from J, the junction contained 12 bases not matched to a gene. The CDR3 DNA sequence: TGTGCCAGTAATCCCGGGACTAGCGGGAGTGTTTCGACAGATACGCAGTATTTT. Residues: CASNPGTSGSVSTDTQYF.

The count of this clone is one. The chain carries TRBV5-1 and TRBJ2-5, with D perhaps matching TRBD1 or TRBD2 (5 bases each). Trimming took 4 bases from V and 6 from J, leaving 22 bases between them. Germline V gene data show CDR1 as SGHRS and CDR2 as YFSETQ. The CDR3 has 16 amino acids. This CDR3 is CASSAGTASRGKTQYF. Here the CDR3 DNA reads TGCGCCAGCAGCGCCGGTACGGCCTCCCGGGGCAAGACCCAGTACTTC.

The chain employs TRBV10-2 and TRBJ2-1, with 10 bases that match TRBD2. There are 15 residues in the CDR3. Germline V gene sequence: CDR1 WSHSY, CDR2 SAAADI. V dropped 4 bases and J dropped 9; count of bases not matched to a gene: 9. The CDR3: CASSGVSGRSVEQFF. In DNA, the CDR3 is TGCGCCAGCAGTGGCGTTAGCGGGAGGAGTGTTGAGCAGTTCTTC.

This clone occurred once. The CDR3 here is CASSEMDYGYTF. For the CDR3, the DNA is TGTGCCAGCAGTGAAATGGACTATGGCTACACCTTC. V usage is TRBV6-1 and J usage is TRBJ1-2; no clear D gene. There are 12 residues in the CDR3. With 2 bases removed from V and 3 bases from J, the gap between germline ends came to 4 bases. The germline gives CDR1 MNHNS, CDR2 SASEGT.

This clone was recorded only once. The J gene is TRBJ2-3, the V gene TRBV7-2; 11 bases match TRBD2. CDR1 is SGHTA and CDR2 is FQGNSA in the germline V gene. The CDR3 extends over 14 amino acids. V was clipped by 5 bases and J by 5 bases; unmatched bases: 3. The CDR3 bases are TGTGCCAGCAGCCTAACTAGCGGGGGAGATACGCAGTATTTT. Protein sequence: CASSLTSGGDTQYF.

Only one count was recorded for this clone. The chain couples TRBV28 to TRBJ1-5; 7 bases are a match to TRBD1. This CDR3 is built from 16 residues. The ends lost 5 bases at V and 2 bases at J; junction bases unmatched: 9. The germline V gene encodes CDR1 MDHEN and CDR2 SYDVKM. The DNA for the CDR3 is TGTGCCAGCAGTAACACGGGGGACAGCGGCAATCAGCCCCAGCATTTT. It specifies CASSNTGDSGNQPQHF.

The rearrangement uses TRBV5-6 and TRBJ2-7; D is perhaps TRBD2 (6 bases). Deletions cut 3 bases from V and 0 bases from J, with 13 bases between. CDR3 size: 15 residues. The germline V gene has CDR1 SGHDT and CDR2 YYEEEE. This CDR3 is CASSWGLMSSYEQYF. In nucleotides, the CDR3 is TGTGCCAGCAGCTGGGGACTGATGAGCTCCTACGAGCAGTACTTC. Using reference TRBV5-6 and TRBJ2-7 for the parts outside the CDR3, the full variable domain is DAGVTQSPTHLIKTRGQQVTLRCSPKSGHDTVSWYQQALGQGPQFIFQYYEEEERQRGNFPDRFSGHQFPNYSSELNVNALLLGDSALYLCASSWGLMSSYEQYFGPGTRLTVT.

CDR3 sequence: CASSPSRGLSDTQYF. CDR3 bases: TGTGCCAGCAGTCCGAGCAGGGGGCTCTCAGATACGCAGTATTTT. V gene TRBV6-6 combines with J gene TRBJ2-3; 8 bases map to TRBD1. CDR1 is MNHNY, CDR2 SVGAGI, per germline (reference sequence). There are 15 residues in the CDR3. J was trimmed by 4 bases and V by 5 bases; bases with no gene match: 8.